These 15 T cell receptor beta chains share one sample of origin, sequenced in a study of blood T cell repertoires in COVID-19. Assay: immunoSEQ multiplex PCR; the TCRdb copy retains only in-frame clones and omits some. The data show fewer than 200,000 clones, 70% to 80% seen once. What was sequenced was peripheral blood. These receptors all stem from a man between 60 and 75 years old with acute or convalescent COVID-19.

V usage is TRBV3-1 (or the pseudogene TRBV3-2) and J usage is TRBJ1-1; 9 bases match TRBD1. The V and J ends lost 2 bases and 0 bases, in that order; junction bases with no gene match: 7. Looked up from germline, CDR1 is LGHDT and CDR2 is YNNKEL (reference sequence). The CDR3 covers 17 residues. CDR3 coding DNA: TGTGCCAGCAGCCAAAATTCCGGGACAGGGTTGAACACTGAAGCTTTCTTT. Translated, it gives CASSQNSGTGLNTEAFF.

This sequence joins TRBV6-2 or TRBV6-3 and TRBJ2-1; possible D gene TRBD2, 6 bases. This CDR3 region has 15 residues. CDR1 is MNHEY and CDR2 is SVGEGT in the germline V gene. V lost 8 bases, J lost 0 bases, and 14 bases lay in between. Here the CDR3 reads CASGFSGYSYNEQFF. As DNA, the CDR3 is TGTGCCAGCGGTTTCAGCGGGTACTCCTACAATGAGCAGTTCTTC.

The chain uses TRBV6-5 and TRBJ1-2; D ambiguous. Germline CDR1 reads MNHEY; CDR2 reads SVGAGI. This CDR3 spans 15 amino acids. V was clipped by 5 bases and J by 0 bases, with 13 bases between them. The CDR3: CASSQRQIANYGYTF. Written as DNA, the CDR3 is TGTGCCAGCAGTCAACGACAAATAGCTAACTATGGCTACACCTTC.

The CDR3 bases are TGTGCCAGCAGCCCCCCGCGCGCGGGTCCGGGGGAGCTGTTTTTT. Translating it yields CASSPPRAGPGELFF. The chain joins TRBV7-3 to TRBJ2-2; D may be TRBD2 (5 bases). This CDR3 has 15 amino acids. Trimming left V 5 bases short and J 8 bases short, with 18 bases between. Germline CDR1 reads SGHTA; CDR2 reads FQGTGA.

The chain uses TRBV28 and TRBJ1-5; D remains unclear. This CDR3 comprises 12 residues. The V end was cut by 3 bases, the J end by 6 bases, with 6 bases between. From germline, CDR1 is MDHEN and CDR2 SYDVKM. The CDR3 reads CASSFYGQPQHF. The CDR3 DNA is TGTGCCAGCAGTTTCTACGGTCAGCCCCAGCATTTT.

The chain carries TRBV6-2 or TRBV6-3 and TRBJ2-7; 7 bases line up with TRBD1. The CDR3 consists of 15 residues. Germline CDR1 reads MNHEY; CDR2 reads SVGEGT. The ends lost 6 bases at V and 0 bases at J; junction bases unmatched: 8. CDR3 DNA sequence: TGTGCCAGCAGCCCAGGGGGTCTAGCCTCCTACGAGCAGTACTTC. Protein: CASSPGGLASYEQYF.

The chain employs TRBV15 and TRBJ1-2, with a possible D match to TRBD1 (5 bases). Germline V gene sequence: CDR1 LNHNV, CDR2 YYDKDF (reference sequence). The CDR3 contains 15 residues. V lost 0 bases and J lost 5, with 13 bases in between. CDR3 bases: TGTGCCACCAGCAGAGAGGATATAGGGGTATATGGCTACACCTTC. Residues: CATSREDIGVYGYTF.

The rearrangement joins TRBV7-9 to TRBJ1-2; D ambiguous. The CDR3 consists of 17 residues. The germline V and J ends were trimmed by 1 base and 0 bases, with 15 bases remaining between them. CDR1 is SEHNR and CDR2 is FQNEAQ in the germline V gene (reference sequence). The CDR3 DNA follows: TGTGCCAGCAGCTTAGAAGTACTGCGGCCAGCTAACTATGGCTACACCTTC. Translating gives CASSLEVLRPANYGYTF.

This chain links TRBV15 with TRBJ2-3, with 12 positions matching TRBD1. The CDR3 extends over 16 amino acids. Germline assignment: CDR1 LNHNV and CDR2 YYDKDF (reference sequence). The V segment lost 1 base and the J segment 5 bases; nucleotides outside the gene matches: 4. CDR3 nucleotides: TGTGCCACCAGCAGAGCTGGGGACAGGGGGCAAGATACGCAGTATTTT. Translated: CATSRAGDRGQDTQYF.

The chain employs TRBV28 and TRBJ2-7; 8 bases agree with TRBD1. Germline CDR1 and CDR2: MDHEN and SYDVKM. This CDR3 spans 14 amino acids. With 3 bases clipped from V and 5 bases from J, the junction kept 6 bases outside the gene matches. The CDR3 DNA reads as TGTGCCAGCAGTTTCAGGGGGCGCGGCGACGAGCAGTACTTC. Translated: CASSFRGRGDEQYF.

At least ten counts were recorded for this clone. The V call is TRBV4-1, the J call TRBJ2-5; 10 nucleotides agree with TRBD2. Germline trimming cut 1 base from V and 1 base from J; bases unmatched to any gene: 6. Germline assignment: CDR1 MGHRA and CDR2 YSYEKL. CDR3 length: 17 residues. CDR3 amino acids: CASSQVGQRGGQETQYF. CDR3 bases: TGCGCCAGCAGCCAAGTGGGCCAGCGGGGGGGCCAAGAGACCCAGTACTTC.

The chain employs TRBV10-3 and TRBJ2-2; D call uncertain. The CDR3 has 15 residues. CDR1 and CDR2 from the germline V gene are ENHRY and SYGVKD. V dropped 5 bases and J dropped 3 bases, with 13 bases sitting between them. For the CDR3, the DNA is TGTGCCATCAGTCCAACCTCTAGTGACACCGGGGAGCTGTTTTTT. This translates into CAISPTSSDTGELFF.

The chain recombines TRBV10-3 with TRBJ1-2; 8 bases are a match to TRBD1. In germline, CDR1 is ENHRY, CDR2 SYGVKD. Losses at the gene ends were 4 bases for V and 6 bases for J; bases not matched to a gene: 7. The CDR3 runs to 14 residues. CDR3 bases: TGTGCCATCAGTGGGACAGGGAATATTGATGGCTACACCTTC. It is translated as CAISGTGNIDGYTF.

The V call is TRBV5-1, the J call TRBJ1-5; 8 positions match TRBD1. The CDR3 is made up of 16 amino acids. Germline CDR1 reads SGHRS; CDR2 reads YFSETQ. V shed 2 bases, J shed 7 bases, and the junction held 11 bases outside the gene matches. DNA of the CDR3: TGCGCCAGCAGCTTCCCCGGACAGGGCGAAAAACAGCCCCAGCATTTT. It yields the protein CASSFPGQGEKQPQHF.

The chain couples TRBV7-3 to TRBJ2-7, with D maybe TRBD1 (5 bases). The CDR3 length is 13 residues. Trimming pared 5 bases from V and 2 bases from J, leaving 10 bases between. Germline loops: CDR1 SGHTA, CDR2 FQGTGA. CDR3 protein: CASSPQGTYEQYF. The CDR3, as DNA: TGTGCCAGCAGCCCTCAGGGTACCTACGAGCAGTACTTC.